This TCR beta chain was sequenced in a study of technical replicates of blood from a few donors. TCRdb's copy holds only in-frame clones and misses some; the assay was immunoSEQ multiplex PCR. This sample has 75,000 to 100,000 clones, with just under 95% found just once. The CDR3 contains 13 residues. Germline assignment: CDR1 MNHNS and CDR2 SASEGT. The V segment lost 6 bases and the J segment 2 bases; nucleotides outside the gene matches: 3. The TCR originated in a human donor in good health. Sequences were obtained from T cells isolated from PBMCs. The genes are TRBV6-1 and TRBJ1-2, with 7 nucleotides matching TRBD1. This CDR3 reads CASSRDSNYGYTF. DNA for the CDR3: TGTGCCAGCAGCCGGGACAGCAACTATGGCTACACCTTC.